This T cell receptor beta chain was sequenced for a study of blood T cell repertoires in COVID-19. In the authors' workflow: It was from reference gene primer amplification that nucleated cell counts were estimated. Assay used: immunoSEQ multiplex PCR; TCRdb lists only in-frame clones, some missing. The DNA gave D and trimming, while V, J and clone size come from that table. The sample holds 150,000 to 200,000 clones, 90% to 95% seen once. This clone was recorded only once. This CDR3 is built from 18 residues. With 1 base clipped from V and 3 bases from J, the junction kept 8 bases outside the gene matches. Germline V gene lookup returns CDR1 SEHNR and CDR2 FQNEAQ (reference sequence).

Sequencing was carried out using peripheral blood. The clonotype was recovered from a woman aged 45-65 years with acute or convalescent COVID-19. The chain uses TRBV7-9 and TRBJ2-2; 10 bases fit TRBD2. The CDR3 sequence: CASSLDPTSGKYTGELFF. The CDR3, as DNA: TGTGCCAGCAGCTTAGACCCCACTAGCGGGAAGTACACCGGGGAGCTGTTTTTT.